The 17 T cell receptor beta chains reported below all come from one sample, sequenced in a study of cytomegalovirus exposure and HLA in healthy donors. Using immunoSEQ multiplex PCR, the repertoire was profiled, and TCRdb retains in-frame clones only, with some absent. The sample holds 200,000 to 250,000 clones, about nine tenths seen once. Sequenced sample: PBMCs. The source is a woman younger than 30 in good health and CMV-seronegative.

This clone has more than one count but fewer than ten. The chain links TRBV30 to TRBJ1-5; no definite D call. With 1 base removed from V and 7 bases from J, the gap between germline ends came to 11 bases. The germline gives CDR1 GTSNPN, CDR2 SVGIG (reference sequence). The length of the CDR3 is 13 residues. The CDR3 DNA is TGTGCCTGGAGTGGTAGTCCAATACAGCCCCAGCATTTT. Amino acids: CAWSGSPIQPQHF.

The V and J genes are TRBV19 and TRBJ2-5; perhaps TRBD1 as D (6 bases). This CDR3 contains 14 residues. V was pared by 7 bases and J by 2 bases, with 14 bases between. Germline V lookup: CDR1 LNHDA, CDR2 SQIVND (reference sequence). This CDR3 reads CASTNVGTQETQYF. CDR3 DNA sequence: TGTGCCAGTACCAATGTAGGGACACAAGAGACCCAGTACTTC.

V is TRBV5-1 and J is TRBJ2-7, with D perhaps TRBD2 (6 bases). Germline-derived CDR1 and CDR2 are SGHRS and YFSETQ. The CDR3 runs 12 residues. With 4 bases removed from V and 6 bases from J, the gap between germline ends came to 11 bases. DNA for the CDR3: TGCGCCAGCAGCGGTACTAGCCCCGAGCAGTACTTC. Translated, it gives CASSGTSPEQYF.

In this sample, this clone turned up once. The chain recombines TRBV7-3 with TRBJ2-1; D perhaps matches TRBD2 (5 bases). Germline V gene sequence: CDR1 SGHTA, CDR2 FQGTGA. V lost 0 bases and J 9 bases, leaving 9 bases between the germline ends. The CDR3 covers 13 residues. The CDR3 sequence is CASSLTRSGEQFF. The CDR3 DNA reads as TGTGCCAGCAGCTTAACGAGGAGCGGTGAGCAGTTCTTC.

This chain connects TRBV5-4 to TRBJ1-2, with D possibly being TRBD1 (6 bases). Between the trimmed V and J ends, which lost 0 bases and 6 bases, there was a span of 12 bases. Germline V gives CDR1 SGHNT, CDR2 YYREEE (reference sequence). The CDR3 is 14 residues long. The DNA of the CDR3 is TGTGCCAGCAGCTTGGGACAGGTAAAAGATGGCTACACCTTC. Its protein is CASSLGQVKDGYTF.

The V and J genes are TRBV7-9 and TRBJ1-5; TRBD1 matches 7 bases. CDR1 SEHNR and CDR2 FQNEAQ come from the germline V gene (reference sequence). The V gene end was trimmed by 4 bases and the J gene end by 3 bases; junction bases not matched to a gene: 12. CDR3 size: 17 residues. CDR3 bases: TGTGCCAGCAGCTATTGGGGCGGGACAGCTTCCAATCAGCCCCAGCATTTT. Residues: CASSYWGGTASNQPQHF.

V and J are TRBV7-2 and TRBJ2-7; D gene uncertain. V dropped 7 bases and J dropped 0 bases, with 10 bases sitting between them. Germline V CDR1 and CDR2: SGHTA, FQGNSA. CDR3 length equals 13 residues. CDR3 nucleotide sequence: TGTGCCAGCAAGAAGCCGAGCTCCTACGAGCAGTACTTC. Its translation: CASKKPSSYEQYF.

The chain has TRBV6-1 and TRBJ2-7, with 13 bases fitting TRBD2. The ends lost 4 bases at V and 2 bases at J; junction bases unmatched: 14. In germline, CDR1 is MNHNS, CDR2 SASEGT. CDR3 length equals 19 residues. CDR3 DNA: TGTGCCAGCAGTGGCGTACTAGCGGGAGGGCCAAGGAATCCCTACGAGCAGTACTTC. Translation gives CASSGVLAGGPRNPYEQYF.

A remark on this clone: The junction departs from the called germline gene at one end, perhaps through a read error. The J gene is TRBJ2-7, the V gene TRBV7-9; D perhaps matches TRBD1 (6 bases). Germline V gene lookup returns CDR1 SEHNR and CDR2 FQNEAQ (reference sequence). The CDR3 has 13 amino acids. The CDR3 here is CASSLDQGRKYDF. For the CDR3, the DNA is TGTGCCAGCAGCTTAGATCAGGGGCGGAAGTACGACTTC.

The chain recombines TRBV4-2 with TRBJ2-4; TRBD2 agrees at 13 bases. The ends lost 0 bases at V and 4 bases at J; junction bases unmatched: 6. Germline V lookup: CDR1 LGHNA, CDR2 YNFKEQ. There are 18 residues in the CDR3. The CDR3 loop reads CASSQDETSGRYKNIQYF. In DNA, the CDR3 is TGTGCCAGCAGCCAAGATGAGACTAGCGGGAGGTATAAAAACATTCAGTACTTC.

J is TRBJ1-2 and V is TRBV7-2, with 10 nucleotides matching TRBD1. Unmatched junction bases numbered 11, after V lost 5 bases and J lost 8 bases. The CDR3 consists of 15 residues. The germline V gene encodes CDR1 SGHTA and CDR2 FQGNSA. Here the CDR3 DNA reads TGTGCCAGCAGCGGGAGGACAGGGGGAGGAGGCGGCTACACCTTC. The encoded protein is CASSGRTGGGGGYTF.

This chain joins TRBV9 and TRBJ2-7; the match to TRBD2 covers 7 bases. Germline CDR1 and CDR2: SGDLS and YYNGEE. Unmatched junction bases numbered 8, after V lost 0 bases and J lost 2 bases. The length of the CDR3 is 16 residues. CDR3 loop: CASSVGSASGTYEQYF. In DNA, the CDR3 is TGTGCCAGCAGCGTAGGTTCGGCTAGCGGTACCTACGAGCAGTACTTC. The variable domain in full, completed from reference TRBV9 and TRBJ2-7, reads DSGVTQTPKHLITATGQRVTLRCSPRSGDLSVYWYQQSLDQGLQFLIQYYNGEERAKGNILERFSAQQFPDLHSELNLSSLELGDSALYFCASSVGSASGTYEQYFGPGTRLTVT.

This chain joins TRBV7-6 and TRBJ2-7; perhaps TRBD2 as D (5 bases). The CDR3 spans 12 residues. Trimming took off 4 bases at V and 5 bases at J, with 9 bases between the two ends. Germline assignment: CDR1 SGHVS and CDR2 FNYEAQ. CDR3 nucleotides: TGTGCCAGCAGCTATGTCGGGGACGAGCAGTACTTC. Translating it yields CASSYVGDEQYF.

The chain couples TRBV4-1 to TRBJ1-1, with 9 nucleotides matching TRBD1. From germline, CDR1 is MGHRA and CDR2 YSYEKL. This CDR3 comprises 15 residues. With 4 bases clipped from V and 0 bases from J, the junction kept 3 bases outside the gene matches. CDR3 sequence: CASSPGQGMNTEAFF. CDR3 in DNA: TGCGCCAGCAGCCCGGGACAGGGAATGAACACTGAAGCTTTCTTT.

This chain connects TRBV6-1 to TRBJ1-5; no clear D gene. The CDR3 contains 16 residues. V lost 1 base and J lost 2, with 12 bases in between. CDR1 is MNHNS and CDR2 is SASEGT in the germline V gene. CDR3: CASSEGQAKGNQPQHF. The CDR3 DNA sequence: TGTGCCAGCAGTGAAGGTCAGGCGAAGGGCAATCAGCCCCAGCATTTT.

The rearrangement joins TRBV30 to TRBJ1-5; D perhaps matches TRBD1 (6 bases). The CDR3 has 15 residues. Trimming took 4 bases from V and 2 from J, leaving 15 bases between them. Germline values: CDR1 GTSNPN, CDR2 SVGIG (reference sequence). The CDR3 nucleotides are TGTGCCTGGACCACAGGGTCGCATGGCAATCAGCCCCAGCATTTT. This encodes CAWTTGSHGNQPQHF.

This CDR3 is CSVDSPDTYQEQYF. The CDR3 region has the DNA TGCAGCGTTGACTCCCCGGACACCTATCAGGAGCAGTACTTC. This chain links TRBV29-1 with TRBJ2-7; possible D gene TRBD1, 5 bases. Germline CDR1 and CDR2: SQVTM and ANQGSEA. The CDR3 is 14 amino acids. With 3 bases removed from V and 7 bases from J, the gap between germline ends came to 19 bases.